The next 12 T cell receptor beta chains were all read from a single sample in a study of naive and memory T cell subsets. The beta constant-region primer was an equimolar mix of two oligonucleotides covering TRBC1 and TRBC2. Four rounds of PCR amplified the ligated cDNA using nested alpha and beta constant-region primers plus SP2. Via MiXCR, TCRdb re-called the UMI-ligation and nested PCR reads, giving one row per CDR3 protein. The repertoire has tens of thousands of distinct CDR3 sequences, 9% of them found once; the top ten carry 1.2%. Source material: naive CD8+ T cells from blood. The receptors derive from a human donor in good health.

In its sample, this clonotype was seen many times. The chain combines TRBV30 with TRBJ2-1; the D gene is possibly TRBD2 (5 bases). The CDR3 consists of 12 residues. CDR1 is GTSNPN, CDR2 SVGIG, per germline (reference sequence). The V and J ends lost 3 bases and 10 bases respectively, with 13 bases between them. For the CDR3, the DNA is TGTGCCTGGAGATCGGACTCGCCGGAGCAGTTCTTC. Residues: CAWRSDSPEQFF.

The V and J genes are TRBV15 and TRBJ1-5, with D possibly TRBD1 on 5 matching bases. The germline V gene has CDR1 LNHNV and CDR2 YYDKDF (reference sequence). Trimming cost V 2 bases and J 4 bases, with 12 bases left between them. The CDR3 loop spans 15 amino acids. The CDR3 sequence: CATSRTRDGNQPQHF. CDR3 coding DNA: TGTGCCACCAGCAGAACTAGGGACGGGAATCAGCCCCAGCATTTT.

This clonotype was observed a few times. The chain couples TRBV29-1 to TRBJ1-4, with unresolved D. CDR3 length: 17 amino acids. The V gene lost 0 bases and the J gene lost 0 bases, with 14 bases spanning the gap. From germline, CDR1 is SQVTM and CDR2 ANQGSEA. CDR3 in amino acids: CSVEEGSGGSTNEKLFF. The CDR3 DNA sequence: TGCAGCGTTGAAGAAGGTTCGGGAGGGTCAACTAATGAAAAACTGTTTTTT.

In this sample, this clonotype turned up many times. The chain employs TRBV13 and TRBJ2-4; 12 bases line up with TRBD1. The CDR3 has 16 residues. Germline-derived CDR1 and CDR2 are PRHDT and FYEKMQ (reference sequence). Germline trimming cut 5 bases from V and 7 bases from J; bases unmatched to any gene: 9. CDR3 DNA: TGTGCCAGCAGCCCCGGGACAGGGGGCGAGTTGAACATTCAGTACTTC. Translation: CASSPGTGGELNIQYF.

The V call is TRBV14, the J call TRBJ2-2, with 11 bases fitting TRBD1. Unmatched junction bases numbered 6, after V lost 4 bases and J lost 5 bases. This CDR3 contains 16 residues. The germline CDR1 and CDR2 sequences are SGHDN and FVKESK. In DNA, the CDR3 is TGTGCCAGCAGCCGAGAGGACAGGGGGCGAACCGGGGAGCTGTTTTTT. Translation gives CASSREDRGRTGELFF.

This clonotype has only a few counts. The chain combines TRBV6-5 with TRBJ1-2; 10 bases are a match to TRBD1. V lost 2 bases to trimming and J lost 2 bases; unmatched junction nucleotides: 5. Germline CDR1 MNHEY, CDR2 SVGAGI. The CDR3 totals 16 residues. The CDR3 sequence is CASSYTRQGANYGYTF. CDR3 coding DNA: TGTGCCAGCAGTTACACCCGACAGGGGGCGAACTATGGCTACACCTTC.

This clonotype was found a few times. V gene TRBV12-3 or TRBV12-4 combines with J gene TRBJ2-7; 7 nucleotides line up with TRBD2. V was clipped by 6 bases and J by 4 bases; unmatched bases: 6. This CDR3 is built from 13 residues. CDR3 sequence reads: CASSELAWYEQYF. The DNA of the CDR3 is TGTGCCAGCAGCGAACTAGCGTGGTACGAGCAGTACTTC.

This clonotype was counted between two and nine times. This CDR3 is CASSPSSGDIQETQYF. CDR3 sequence (DNA): TGTGCCAGCAGTCCCTCTAGCGGAGACATACAAGAGACCCAGTACTTC. The gene calls are TRBV27 and TRBJ2-5, with TRBD2 matching over 7 bases. Germline loops: CDR1 MNHEY, CDR2 SMNVEV (reference sequence). Losses at the gene ends were 5 bases for V and 2 bases for J; bases not matched to a gene: 11. This CDR3 has 16 amino acids.

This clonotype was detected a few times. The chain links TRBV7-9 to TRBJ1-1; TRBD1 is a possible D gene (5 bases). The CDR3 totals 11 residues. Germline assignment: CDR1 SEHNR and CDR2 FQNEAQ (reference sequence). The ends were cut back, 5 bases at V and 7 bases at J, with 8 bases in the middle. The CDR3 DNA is TGTGCCAGCAGCCGGGGGGTTGAAGCTTTCTTT. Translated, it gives CASSRGVEAFF.

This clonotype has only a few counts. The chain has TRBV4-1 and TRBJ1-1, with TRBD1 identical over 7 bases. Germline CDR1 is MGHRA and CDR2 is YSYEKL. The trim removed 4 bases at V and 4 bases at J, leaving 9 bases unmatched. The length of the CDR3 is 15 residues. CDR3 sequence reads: CASSLKTGQGTEAFF. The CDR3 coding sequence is TGCGCCAGCAGCCTTAAGACAGGGCAGGGCACTGAAGCTTTCTTT.

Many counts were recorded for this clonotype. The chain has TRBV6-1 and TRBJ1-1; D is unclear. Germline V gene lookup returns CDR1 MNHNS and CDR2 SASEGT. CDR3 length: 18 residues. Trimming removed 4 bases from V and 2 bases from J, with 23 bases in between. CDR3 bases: TGTGCCAGCAGTGCGTTGCCGTTCGTTGATGGGATTAACACTGAAGCTTTCTTT. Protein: CASSALPFVDGINTEAFF.

CDR3 nucleotide sequence: TGCGCCCCGGGGGCCGGGTACGAGGATAGCAATCAGCCCCAGCATTTT. This codes for CAPGAGYEDSNQPQHF. V and J are TRBV23-1 and TRBJ1-5; D might be TRBD1 (6 bases). TRBV23-1 is flagged as an ORF with uncertain function. Trimming removed 11 bases at V and 0 bases at J, with 20 bases between. This CDR3 spans 16 amino acids.